These 15 T cell receptor beta chains came from one sample sequenced in a study of graft-versus-host responses after intestinal transplantation. Using immunoSEQ multiplex PCR, the repertoire was profiled, and TCRdb retains in-frame clones only, with some absent. The sample shows 20,000 or so clones, approximately 90% of them seen only once. The sample in question was PBMCs, obtained around 350 days after transplant. The receptor set was obtained from a human patient who received an intestinal transplant, so some T cells may come from the graft donor.

The chain has TRBV6-5 and TRBJ2-7, with TRBD1 matching 9 bases. V shed 7 bases and J 2 bases; nucleotides not matched to a gene: 9. Germline CDR1 reads MNHEY; CDR2 reads SVGAGI. The CDR3 extends over 15 amino acids. The CDR3 nucleotides read TGTGCCAGCAACTCCCCGGGACAGGGCCCCTACGAGCAGTACTTC. Protein sequence: CASNSPGQGPYEQYF.

The rearrangement links TRBV9 to TRBJ1-3; tentatively, D is TRBD1 (6 bases). Looked up from germline, CDR1 is SGDLS and CDR2 is YYNGEE. Trimming left V 0 bases short and J 1 base short, with 17 bases between. The CDR3 is made up of 18 amino acids. The DNA of the CDR3 is TGTGCCAGCAGCGTAGCTGCGCAGGGGAGGGTTTCTGGAAACACCATATATTTT. Protein product: CASSVAAQGRVSGNTIYF. Together with reference TRBV9 and TRBJ1-3, the CDR3 gives the full variable domain: DSGVTQTPKHLITATGQRVTLRCSPRSGDLSVYWYQQSLDQGLQFLIQYYNGEERAKGNILERFSAQQFPDLHSELNLSSLELGDSALYFCASSVAAQGRVSGNTIYFGEGSWLTVV.

The rearrangement links TRBV7-9 to TRBJ2-3, with D perhaps TRBD2 (5 bases). V was shortened by 5 bases and J by 4 bases, with 13 bases between the two germline ends. This CDR3 comprises 14 residues. Germline V CDR1 and CDR2: SEHNR, FQNEAQ (reference sequence). CDR3 bases: TGTGCCAGCAGCCAAAGCGGTTATGCAGATACGCAGTATTTT. Translation gives CASSQSGYADTQYF.

As to this clone: The same CDR3 is also encoded by other DNA sequences in this sample. The V and J genes are TRBV6-4 and TRBJ1-6, with TRBD1 matching over 8 bases. J gave up 10 bases and V 3 bases, and 5 bases lay outside the gene matches. Germline loops: CDR1 MRHNA, CDR2 SNTAGT. The CDR3 covers 14 residues. The CDR3 spells CASSEGRGRSPLHF. The CDR3 region has the DNA TGTGCCAGCAGTGAAGGCAGGGGGCGATCACCCCTCCACTTT.

The CDR3 region has the DNA TGCGCCAGCAGTGAGTCGACTCGGCGGGGGGGCCAAAATGAGCAGTTCTTC. This codes for CASSESTRRGGQNEQFF. The rearrangement uses TRBV10-2 and TRBJ2-1, with 9 bases matching TRBD2. The germline gives CDR1 WSHSY, CDR2 SAAADI. The junction had 10 bases not matched to a gene; V was cut back by 0 bases and J by 7 bases. The CDR3 totals 17 residues.

This chain uses TRBV6-6 with TRBJ1-1; D gene ambiguous. The CDR3 runs 13 residues. The V gene's germline CDR1 is MNHNY and CDR2 SVGAGI (reference sequence). Trimming left V 4 bases short and J 5 bases short, with 11 bases between. The CDR3 bases are TGTGCCAGCAGTTTTGAGTCGGCAACTGAAGCTTTCTTT. It codes for CASSFESATEAFF.

This chain joins TRBV11-2 and TRBJ2-3; 9 nucleotides agree with TRBD2. Germline CDR1 reads SGHAT; CDR2 reads FQNNGV. This CDR3 is built from 16 residues. Germline trimming cut 3 bases from V and 2 bases from J; bases unmatched to any gene: 6. The CDR3 DNA sequence: TGTGCCAGCAGCTTTAGCGGGAGAGATCTCACAGATACGCAGTATTTT. Encoded protein: CASSFSGRDLTDTQYF.

The rearrangement joins TRBV2 to TRBJ1-1; 10 bases align to TRBD1. Germline CDR1 SNHLY, CDR2 FYNNEI. The CDR3 runs to 14 residues. The V and J ends lost 4 bases and 11 bases, in that order; junction bases with no gene match: 10. The CDR3 here is CASSGTGGSRQAFF. The CDR3, as DNA: TGTGCCAGCAGTGGGACAGGGGGTTCTCGTCAGGCTTTCTTT.

The chain uses TRBV7-3 and TRBJ1-2; 7 nucleotides align to TRBD1. This CDR3 contains 14 residues. Trimming at V came to 5 bases and at J to 4 bases, leaving 7 bases not matched to a gene. Germline V lookup: CDR1 SGHTA, CDR2 FQGTGA. The CDR3: CASSPRTGAYGYTF. The CDR3 nucleotides are TGTGCCAGCAGCCCGCGGACAGGAGCCTATGGCTACACCTTC.

The chain combines TRBV29-1 with TRBJ1-1; a possible D gene is TRBD1 (5 bases). From germline, CDR1 is SQVTM and CDR2 ANQGSEA. The CDR3 sequence is 14 residues long. V lost 0 bases, J lost 3 bases, and 11 bases lay in between. CDR3 region: CSVEETVGDTEAFF. The CDR3 region has the DNA TGCAGCGTTGAAGAGACAGTGGGGGACACTGAAGCTTTCTTT.

The chain employs TRBV6-5 and TRBJ2-7; D not certain. The V end lost 4 bases, the J end lost 3 bases, and 16 bases lay between the germline ends. The germline gives CDR1 MNHEY, CDR2 SVGAGI. The CDR3 sequence is 15 residues long. For the CDR3, the DNA is TGTGCCAGCAGTTCCGACCCTGGCGGCCTCTACGAGCAGTACTTC. Translation gives CASSSDPGGLYEQYF.

The gene calls are TRBV4-2 and TRBJ2-3; 11 positions match TRBD2. J gave up 5 bases and V 0 bases, and 4 bases lay outside the gene matches. Per germline, CDR1 LGHNA and CDR2 YNFKEQ. CDR3 length equals 16 residues. The CDR3 protein is CASSQDTSGGVDTQYF. The CDR3 bases are TGTGCCAGCAGCCAAGATACTAGCGGGGGTGTAGATACGCAGTATTTT.

The chain joins TRBV6-5 to TRBJ2-5; D unclear. The length of the CDR3 is 13 residues. Germline V gives CDR1 MNHEY, CDR2 SVGAGI. V shed 6 bases and J shed 1 base, with 9 bases lying between them. As DNA, the CDR3 is TGTGCCAGCAGGGCCCCGGTCCAAGAGACCCAGTACTTC. Translated: CASRAPVQETQYF.

This rearrangement joins TRBV6-6 to TRBJ1-6; possibly TRBD1 for D (6 bases). V lost 6 bases to trimming and J lost 8 bases, with 17 bases between them. CDR1 MNHNY and CDR2 SVGAGI come from the germline V gene (reference sequence). This CDR3 contains 15 residues. The CDR3 reads CASSAQTGDYSPLHF. DNA of the CDR3: TGTGCCAGCAGCGCTCAGACAGGAGACTATTCACCCCTCCACTTT.

This chain joins TRBV7-2 and TRBJ1-2; a possible D gene is TRBD1 (5 bases). CDR3 size: 14 residues. The germline V gene has CDR1 SGHTA and CDR2 FQGNSA. Trimming pared 2 bases from V and 7 bases from J, leaving 14 bases between. This CDR3 reads CASSLTLGVVGYTF. CDR3 nucleotides: TGTGCCAGCAGCTTAACATTAGGGGTGGTTGGCTACACCTTC. The full variable domain, rest sourced from reference TRBV7-2 and TRBJ1-2, is GAGVSQSPSNKVTEKGKDVELRCDPISGHTALYWYRQSLGQGLEFLIYFQGNSAPDKSGLPSDRFSAERTGGSVSTLTIQRTQQEDSAVYLCASSLTLGVVGYTFGSGTRLTVV.